These 21 T cell receptor beta chains came from one sample sequenced in a study of CD8 T cells in ankylosing spondylitis. TCRdb called the 5' RACE reads again in MiXCR, with one record for every CDR3 protein. The table records 250,000 to 400,000 distinct CDR3 sequences, around 10% of them present only once. The sample comprised blood, either unsorted or a sorted T cell fraction (not recorded which). Source of these receptors: a female donor with ankylosing spondylitis or in good health (not recorded which).

The rearrangement uses TRBV3-1 and TRBJ1-4; D is ambiguous. The CDR3 is 14 residues long. Looked up from germline, CDR1 is LGHDT and CDR2 is YNNKEL (reference sequence). V was trimmed by 1 base and J by 6 bases, leaving 9 bases between them. The CDR3 DNA follows: TGTGCCAGCAGCCAAGGGGCGCCGGATGAAAAACTGTTTTTT. It yields the protein CASSQGAPDEKLFF.

This clonotype occurred many times. The chain is built from TRBV10-2 and TRBJ2-7, with 7 bases identical to TRBD1. CDR1 is WSHSY and CDR2 is SAAADI in the germline V gene. The CDR3 loop spans 15 amino acids. The V gene end was trimmed by 3 bases and the J gene end by 2 bases; junction bases not matched to a gene: 7. DNA for the CDR3: TGCGCCAGCAGTGACGAGGGGGCCCTAGCCTACGAGCAGTACTTC. Its protein is CASSDEGALAYEQYF.

This clonotype was seen repeatedly, ten times or more. The chain carries TRBV6-2 or TRBV6-3 and TRBJ1-5; D call uncertain. The germline V gene has CDR1 MNHEY and CDR2 SVGEGT. The CDR3 runs to 16 residues. With 6 bases removed from V and 3 bases from J, the gap between germline ends came to 18 bases. The CDR3 here is CASSLTSLGSNQPQHF. The CDR3 DNA reads TGTGCCAGCAGCCTGACCTCCTTGGGCTCCAATCAGCCCCAGCATTTT.

This clonotype was counted at least ten times. The chain couples TRBV28 to TRBJ1-1; 12 nucleotides align to TRBD1. The junction had 3 bases not matched to a gene; V was cut back by 3 bases and J by 4 bases. Germline V gene data show CDR1 as MDHEN and CDR2 as SYDVKM. The CDR3 covers 15 residues. In DNA, the CDR3 is TGTGCCAGCAGTTTGGGGACAGGGGGCCTCACTGAAGCTTTCTTT. Translation gives CASSLGTGGLTEAFF.

This clonotype was picked up many times. The chain has TRBV13 and TRBJ1-3; D is undetermined. Germline lookup yields CDR1 PRHDT and CDR2 FYEKMQ (reference sequence). With 4 bases removed from V and 4 bases from J, the gap between germline ends came to 8 bases. This CDR3 region has 13 residues. CDR3 nucleotide sequence: TGTGCCAGCAGCTCCTCCGGGGGAAACACCATATATTTT. Translation gives CASSSSGGNTIYF.

At least ten counts were recorded for this clonotype. This chain connects TRBV20-1 to TRBJ2-5; a weak D match, TRBD2 (5 bases). Trimming cost V 3 bases and J 5 bases, with 16 bases left between them. CDR1 is DFQATT, CDR2 SNEGSKA, per germline (reference sequence). This CDR3 is 14 amino acids long. In DNA form, the CDR3 reads TGCAGTGCTAGGGCCTTAGGGAGCGAGGAGACCCAGTACTTC. Amino acids: CSARALGSEETQYF.

This clonotype was seen at least ten times. This chain connects TRBV7-2 to TRBJ2-2; 9 positions agree with TRBD1. The CDR3 is 15 residues long. Per the germline V gene, CDR1 is SGHTA and CDR2 is FQGNSA. V lost 6 bases to trimming and J lost 6 bases; unmatched junction nucleotides: 8. This CDR3 is CASSLQGASAGELFF. Written as DNA, the CDR3 is TGTGCCAGCAGTCTACAGGGGGCGTCGGCCGGGGAGCTGTTTTTT. Drawing the rest from reference TRBV7-2 and TRBJ2-2, the complete variable domain is GAGVSQSPSNKVTEKGKDVELRCDPISGHTALYWYRQSLGQGLEFLIYFQGNSAPDKSGLPSDRFSAERTGGSVSTLTIQRTQQEDSAVYLCASSLQGASAGELFFGEGSRLTVL.

In this sample, this clonotype turned up many times. The chain employs TRBV5-5 and TRBJ2-7, with 12 bases matching TRBD1. The CDR3 has 15 amino acids. Unmatched junction bases numbered 1, after V lost 3 bases and J lost 0 bases. In germline, CDR1 is SGHKS, CDR2 YYEKEE (reference sequence). Here the CDR3 reads CASSWGQGASYEQYF. CDR3 nucleotide sequence: TGTGCCAGCAGCTGGGGACAGGGGGCCTCCTACGAGCAGTACTTC.

This clonotype was counted only a few times. The chain couples TRBV3-1 to TRBJ2-1; perhaps TRBD1 as D (6 bases). Germline V gene data show CDR1 as LGHDT and CDR2 as YNNKEL (reference sequence). The CDR3 is made up of 16 amino acids. Trimming stripped 1 base from V and 7 bases from J, with 17 bases between. CDR3 bases: TGTGCCAGCAGCCAAGCCAGCACAGGGATGTTAAATGAGCAGTTCTTC. Residues: CASSQASTGMLNEQFF.

The table lists this clonotype with many counts. The chain recombines TRBV5-1 with TRBJ2-7; TRBD1 agrees at 9 bases. There are 14 residues in the CDR3. Unmatched junction bases numbered 7, after V lost 5 bases and J lost 4 bases. Germline V lookup: CDR1 SGHRS, CDR2 YFSETQ. As DNA, the CDR3 is TGCGCCAGCAGATCCGGGACAGGGCCGTACGAGCAGTACTTC. Protein: CASRSGTGPYEQYF.

This clonotype appeared many times. The rearrangement joins TRBV20-1 to TRBJ2-1; unclear D gene. Deletions cut 6 bases from V and 6 bases from J, with 12 bases between. The CDR3 covers 12 residues. Germline V gene lookup returns CDR1 DFQATT and CDR2 SNEGSKA (reference sequence). CDR3 nucleotide sequence: TGCAGTGCCCGTACTCTAGGCAATGAGCAGTTCTTC. Translating it yields CSARTLGNEQFF.

This clonotype showed up many times. This chain links TRBV20-1 with TRBJ2-3; 8 bases are a match to TRBD2. The CDR3 spans 17 residues. Looked up from germline, CDR1 is DFQATT and CDR2 is SNEGSKA (reference sequence). V trimming: 0 bases; J trimming: 4 bases; junction bases outside the gene matches: 12. The CDR3 DNA follows: TGCAGTGCTAGAGAGGGGGAGAGCGGGAGCGCAGCAGATACGCAGTATTTT. This encodes CSAREGESGSAADTQYF.

This clonotype was detected many times. This sequence joins TRBV10-3 and TRBJ2-1; 8 nucleotides agree with TRBD1. After removal of 10 bases from V and 0 bases from J, the junction contained 14 bases not matched to a gene. CDR3 size: 17 residues. Looked up from germline, CDR1 is ENHRY and CDR2 is SYGVKD. The CDR3 reads CATKMGTGKSSYNEQFF. As DNA, the CDR3 is TGTGCCACCAAGATGGGGACAGGAAAGAGCTCCTACAATGAGCAGTTCTTC.

This chain's CDR3 is CSANRDVTGQFF. CDR3 DNA sequence: TGCAGTGCAAACCGGGACGTGACCGGGCAGTTCTTC. The J gene is TRBJ2-1, the V gene TRBV20-1, with D possibly called TRBD1 or TRBD2 (5 bases each). Trimming removed 6 bases from V and 12 bases from J, with 18 bases in between. Germline V gene lookup returns CDR1 DFQATT and CDR2 SNEGSKA (reference sequence). This CDR3 region has 12 residues.

The chain combines TRBV10-3 with TRBJ2-5, with D unclear. Germline CDR1 is ENHRY and CDR2 is SYGVKD. Trimming removed 6 bases at V and 1 base at J, with 18 bases between. The CDR3 length is 16 residues. The CDR3 bases are TGTGCCATCAGCGCCCACGGTGGGTCGATCCAAGAGACCCAGTACTTC. Protein product: CAISAHGGSIQETQYF.

This clonotype was recorded many times. J is TRBJ2-6 and V is TRBV12-3 or TRBV12-4; no clear D gene. This CDR3 has 14 residues. V shed 7 bases and J shed 5 bases, with 12 bases lying between them. CDR3 residues: CASTYGFRANVLTF. The CDR3, as DNA: TGTGCCAGCACCTATGGCTTCAGGGCCAACGTCCTGACTTTC.

The sample holds many counts of this clonotype. The chain combines TRBV7-9 with TRBJ1-5; TRBD1 aligns across 7 bases. This CDR3 region has 14 residues. J gave up 6 bases and V 6 bases, and 8 bases lay outside the gene matches. CDR1 and CDR2 (germline): SEHNR, FQNEAQ (reference sequence). CDR3 sequence reads: CASSSTGEGQPQHF. For the CDR3, the DNA is TGTGCCAGCAGTTCTACAGGGGAGGGTCAGCCCCAGCATTTT.

This clonotype was recorded at least ten times. The gene calls are TRBV7-9 and TRBJ2-1; 8 bases line up with TRBD2. Germline assignment: CDR1 SEHNR and CDR2 FQNEAQ (reference sequence). The CDR3 is 15 residues long. V lost 5 bases, J lost 5 bases, and 8 bases stayed unmatched. The CDR3 DNA reads TGTGCCAGCAGCCCCAGGTCACTAGCGGACAATGAGCAGTTCTTC. It codes for CASSPRSLADNEQFF.

This clonotype was recorded a few times. The genes are TRBV27 and TRBJ2-3; TRBD2 matches 8 bases. In germline, CDR1 is MNHEY, CDR2 SMNVEV (reference sequence). Germline trimming cut 6 bases from V and 5 bases from J; bases unmatched to any gene: 13. The CDR3 extends over 16 amino acids. The CDR3 coding sequence is TGTGCCAGCAGGCCACCCCGGGAGGGCCCTTTAGATACGCAGTATTTT. It yields the protein CASRPPREGPLDTQYF.

The genes are TRBV9 and TRBJ2-7, with 8 nucleotides matching TRBD1. V dropped 4 bases and J dropped 6; count of bases not matched to a gene: 12. Germline CDR1 and CDR2: SGDLS and YYNGEE. The CDR3 has 15 amino acids. This chain's CDR3 is CASSPPDRDGGEQYF. As DNA, the CDR3 is TGTGCCAGCAGCCCTCCGGACAGGGATGGAGGCGAGCAGTACTTC.

This clonotype was seen ten or more times. The chain joins TRBV25-1 to TRBJ2-7; D is possibly TRBD1 (6 bases). The CDR3 is 14 amino acids. Looked up from germline, CDR1 is MGHDK and CDR2 is SYGVNS. V was shortened by 5 bases and J by 4 bases, with 15 bases between the two germline ends. In DNA, the CDR3 is TGTGCCAGCAGTCCCCCGGGACATCCTTACGAGCAGTACTTC. Protein: CASSPPGHPYEQYF.